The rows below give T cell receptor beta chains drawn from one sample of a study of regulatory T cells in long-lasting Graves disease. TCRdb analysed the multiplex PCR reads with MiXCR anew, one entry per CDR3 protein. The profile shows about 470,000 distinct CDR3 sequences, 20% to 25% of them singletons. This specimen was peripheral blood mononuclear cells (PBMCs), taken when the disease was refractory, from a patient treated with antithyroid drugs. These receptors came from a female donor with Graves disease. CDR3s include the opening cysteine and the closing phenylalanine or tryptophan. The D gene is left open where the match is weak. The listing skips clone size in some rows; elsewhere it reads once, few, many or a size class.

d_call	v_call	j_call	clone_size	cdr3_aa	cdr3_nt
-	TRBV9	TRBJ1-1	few	CASSSGSSVEAFF	TGTGCCAGCAGCTCCGGGTCCTCCGTTGAAGCTTTCTTT
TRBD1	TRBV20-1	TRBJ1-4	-	CSAIEDRDEKLFF	TGCAGTGCTATTGAAGACAGGGATGAAAAACTGTTTTTT
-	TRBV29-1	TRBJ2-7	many	CSVEVQGRKAYEQYF	TGCAGCGTTGAAGTACAGGGGAGGAAGGCCTACGAGCAGTACTTC
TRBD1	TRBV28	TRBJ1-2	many	CASSPPGTVLGYTF	TGTGCCAGCAGTCCTCCCGGGACAGTCCTTGGCTACACCTTC
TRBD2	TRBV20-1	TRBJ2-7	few	CSATGTSGTYEQYF	TGCAGTGCCACCGGGACTAGCGGAACCTACGAGCAGTACTTC
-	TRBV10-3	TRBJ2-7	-	CAIRDPGLLTYEQYF	TGTGCCATCAGGGACCCGGGACTCTTAACCTACGAGCAGTACTTC
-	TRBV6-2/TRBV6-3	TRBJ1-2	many	CASSTGAYYGYTF	TGTGCCAGCAGTACAGGAGCCTATTATGGCTACACCTTC
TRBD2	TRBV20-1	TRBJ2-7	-	CSARDRLAGGLGEQYF	TGCAGTGCTAGAGATAGGTTAGCGGGGGGGCTCGGCGAGCAGTACTTC
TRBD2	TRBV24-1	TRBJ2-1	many	CATSDVAGGTYNEQFF	TGTGCCACCAGTGATGTAGCGGGGGGTACCTACAATGAGCAGTTCTTC
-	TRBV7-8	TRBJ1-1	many	CASSSAPGREAFF	TGTGCCAGCAGCTCCGCCCCTGGGCGTGAAGCTTTCTTT
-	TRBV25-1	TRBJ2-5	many	CASSEYGGQETQYF	TGTGCCAGCAGTGAATATGGAGGCCAAGAGACCCAGTACTTC
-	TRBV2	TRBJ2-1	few	CASSGDTQGNEQFF	TGTGCCAGCAGTGGGGATACTCAGGGCAATGAGCAGTTCTTC
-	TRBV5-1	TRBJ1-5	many	CASSLAGGNQPQHF	TGTGCCAGCAGTCTGGCGGGTGGCAATCAGCCCCAGCATTTT
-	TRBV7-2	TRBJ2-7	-	CASARGLIGPYEQYF	TGTGCCAGCGCTAGGGGACTCATCGGCCCCTACGAGCAGTACTTC
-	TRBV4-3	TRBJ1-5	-	CASSQLGFVDQPQHF	TGCGCCAGCAGCCAATTGGGTTTCGTTGATCAGCCCCAGCATTTT
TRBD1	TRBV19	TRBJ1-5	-	CASSEPGQGLNQPQHF	TGTGCCAGTAGTGAGCCGGGACAGGGCTTAAATCAGCCCCAGCATTTT
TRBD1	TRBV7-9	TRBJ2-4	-	CASSSWTGYAKNIQYF	TGTGCCAGCAGCTCCTGGACAGGGTATGCCAAAAACATTCAGTACTTC
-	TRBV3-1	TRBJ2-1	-	CASSHRIGFEQFF	TGTGCCAGCAGCCACCGAATCGGGTTTGAGCAGTTCTTC
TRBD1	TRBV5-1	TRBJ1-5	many	CASSFGGTGDQPQHF	TGCGCCAGCAGCTTCGGGGGGACAGGTGATCAGCCCCAGCATTTT
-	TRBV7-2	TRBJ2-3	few	CASSLGVSNTQYF	TGTGCCAGCAGCTTAGGAGTGTCCAATACGCAGTATTTT
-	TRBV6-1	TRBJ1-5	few	CASRPTRSYSNQPQHF	TGTGCCAGCAGACCTACACGGTCCTATAGCAATCAGCCCCAGCATTTT
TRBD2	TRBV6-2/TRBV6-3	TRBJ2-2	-	CASRSGMNTGELFF	TGTGCCAGCAGGAGCGGGATGAACACCGGGGAGCTGTTTTTT
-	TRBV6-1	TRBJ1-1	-	CASSPTLQVKNTGAFF	TGTGCCAGCAGCCCCACCCTCCAGGTAAAGAACACTGGAGCTTTCTTT
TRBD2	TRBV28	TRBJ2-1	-	CASTGGGYNEQFF	TGTGCCAGCACGGGGGGAGGCTACAATGAGCAGTTCTTC
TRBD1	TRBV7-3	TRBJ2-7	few	CASSGVWDRGYEQYF	TGTGCCAGCAGTGGGGTATGGGACAGGGGCTACGAGCAGTACTTC
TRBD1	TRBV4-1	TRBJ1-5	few	CASSLRTGFSHQPQHF	TGCGCCAGCAGCCTCCGGACAGGGTTCAGCCATCAGCCCCAGCATTTT
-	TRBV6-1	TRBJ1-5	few	CASLEGIPGAIRGPQHF	TGTGCCAGCCTCGAGGGGATCCCAGGGGCCATCAGAGGGCCCCAGCATTTT
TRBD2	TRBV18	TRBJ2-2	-	CASSPPAGGDGELFF	TGTGCCAGCTCACCACCAGCGGGAGGAGACGGGGAGCTGTTTTTT
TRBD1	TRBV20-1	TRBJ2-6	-	CSASDRGDFSGANVLTF	TGCAGTGCTAGTGACAGGGGGGATTTCTCTGGGGCCAACGTCCTGACTTTC
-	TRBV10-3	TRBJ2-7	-	CAISEEGIGYEQYF	TGTGCCATCAGTGAGGAAGGGATAGGTTACGAGCAGTACTTC
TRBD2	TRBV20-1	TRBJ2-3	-	CSASTTSGGGDTQYF	TGCAGTGCTAGCACGACTAGCGGGGGCGGAGATACGCAGTATTTT
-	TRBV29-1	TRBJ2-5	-	CSVSGDETQYF	TGCAGCGTTTCCGGTGATGAGACCCAGTACTTC